These T cell receptor beta chains were read from a single sample in a study of cytomegalovirus exposure and HLA in healthy donors. Produced via immunoSEQ multiplex PCR; TCRdb's table is partial and in-frame only. Of 64,000 or so clones in the sample, about two thirds were seen once. Sequenced input: PBMCs. All receptors come from a man aged 35-49 years in good health and CMV-seropositive. Each CDR3 is given without its conserved first and last residue. Clone sizes are given selectively: once, few, many, or a class where the clone is expanded.

len,abundance,v_gene,j_gene,CDR3aa
12,once,TRBV4-1,TRBJ1-2,ASSQGQGRYGYT
11,once,TRBV5-5,TRBJ2-5,ASSGGGQETQY
13,-,TRBV5-4,TRBJ1-2,ASSSATWRAGGYT
11,-,TRBV4-3,TRBJ2-1,ASSQDGGNEQF
12,few,TRBV7-8,TRBJ2-7,ASRTDRGRGEQY
12,-,TRBV21-1,TRBJ1-1,ASPLTGVDTEAF
11,-,TRBV11-1,TRBJ1-2,ASSSQGARGYT
12,-,TRBV11-3,TRBJ2-3,ASSGGLATDTQY
10,-,TRBV5-1,TRBJ2-2,ASSPNTGELF
14,-,TRBV19,TRBJ1-1,ASSDATGGGNTEAF
12,-,TRBV6-7,TRBJ1-5,ASSSGTCNQPQH
12,few,TRBV19,TRBJ1-5,ASSDQGNNQPQH
12,-,TRBV18,TRBJ1-1,ASSPPRENTEAF
13,-,TRBV6-6,TRBJ1-5,ASSYRTGGNQPQH
13,once,TRBV4-3,TRBJ1-1,ASSQDLGELDPAF
14,medium-sized,TRBV6-1,TRBJ2-7,ASSEGTSGFSYEQY
14,-,TRBV6-5,TRBJ1-2,ASSYSSQGIFYGYT
14,once,TRBV5-4,TRBJ1-3,ASSFQLAGSGNTIY
13,few,TRBV4-3,TRBJ2-6,ASSRQGSGANVLT
14,-,TRBV4-3,TRBJ2-2,ASSQAPGGNTGELF
13,-,TRBV5-1,TRBJ2-2,ASSSGQTNTGELF
12,-,TRBV5-4,TRBJ2-5,ASSPGGIQETQY
12,-,TRBV27,TRBJ2-1,ASMRKSSYNEQF
12,once,TRBV2,TRBJ2-5,ASSPSGGSGAQY
13,-,TRBV5-1,TRBJ2-5,ASSETLAVHETQY
14,-,TRBV5-1,TRBJ1-1,ASSLKFETQNTEAF
12,-,TRBV28,TRBJ1-1,ASRTSQVNTEAF
9,-,TRBV29-1,TRBJ2-5,SVQYQETQY
12,-,TRBV5-1,TRBJ1-1,ASGSGSQYTEAF
14,-,TRBV5-4,TRBJ2-5,ASSLGRRGGGETQY
15,-,TRBV2,TRBJ1-5,ASSASSPNYSNQPQH
15,few,TRBV21-1,TRBJ2-7,ASRTEFPGQGAYEQY
9,-,TRBV10-3,TRBJ1-1,AVDAGGRAF
14,-,TRBV7-9,TRBJ2-5,ASSLTLRVVGETQY
13,few,TRBV7-2,TRBJ1-4,ASSLVPGTNEKLF
13,few,TRBV7-2,TRBJ1-4,ASSLQTGYQEKLF
11,-,TRBV6-5,TRBJ2-5,ASSYRGSETQY
13,-,TRBV15,TRBJ1-5,ATSRDGMANQPQH
13,few,TRBV19,TRBJ2-6,ASRAGSAGANVLT
14,-,TRBV28,TRBJ2-2,ASRLAGLIGTGELF
14,-,TRBV18,TRBJ2-2,ATRGIPGTSTGELF
14,once,TRBV11-2,TRBJ2-7,ASSSRLAGIPGEQY
13,few,TRBV7-8,TRBJ1-2,ASSLAVGPNYGYT
14,few,TRBV5-4,TRBJ1-5,ASSFTGGTDGQPQH
10,-,TRBV30,TRBJ1-4,AWRAIHPQLF
12,few,TRBV14,TRBJ2-2,ASSPGLNTGELF
15,-,TRBV6-8,TRBJ2-2,ASSHTPQGANTGELF
15,-,TRBV10-3,TRBJ2-6,AISETGQWGGANVLT
11,-,TRBV19,TRBJ2-5,ASKSGARETQY
13,-,TRBV10-3,TRBJ1-5,AISESKGSNQPQH
14,-,TRBV14,TRBJ1-6,ASSQDRGGITSPLH
13,-,TRBV5-1,TRBJ2-3,ASSLALTATDTQY
12,-,TRBV11-2,TRBJ2-2,ASSPVSGTGELF
11,-,TRBV29-1,TRBJ1-1,SVVVSGQGVSF
14,-,TRBV7-6,TRBJ2-5,ASSRPRGTIQETQY